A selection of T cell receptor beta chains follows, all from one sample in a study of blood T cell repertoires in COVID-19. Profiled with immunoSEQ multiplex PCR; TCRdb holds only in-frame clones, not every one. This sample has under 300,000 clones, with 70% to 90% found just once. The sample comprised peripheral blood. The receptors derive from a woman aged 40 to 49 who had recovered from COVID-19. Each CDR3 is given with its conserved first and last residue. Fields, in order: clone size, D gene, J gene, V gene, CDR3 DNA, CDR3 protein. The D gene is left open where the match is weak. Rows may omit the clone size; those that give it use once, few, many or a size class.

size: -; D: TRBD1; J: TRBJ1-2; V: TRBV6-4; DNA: TGTGCCAGCAGTGACTGGGGACAGGGGGCCTACACCTTC; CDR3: CASSDWGQGAYTF
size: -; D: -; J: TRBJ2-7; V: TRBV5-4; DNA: TGTGCCAGCAGCTTGGACGGCTACGAGCAGTACTTC; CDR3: CASSLDGYEQYF
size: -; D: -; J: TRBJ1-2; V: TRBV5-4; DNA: TGTGCCAGCAGCTCTCCAGGCCCTTCAAGGAACGGCTACACCTTC; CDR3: CASSSPGPSRNGYTF
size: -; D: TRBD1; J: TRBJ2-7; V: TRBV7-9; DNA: TGTGCCAGCAGCTCCGAAACAGGGGAAGTCCCCTACGAGCAGTACTTC; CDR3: CASSSETGEVPYEQYF
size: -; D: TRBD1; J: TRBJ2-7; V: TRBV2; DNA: TGTGCCAGCAACCTCGGGACAGGGTCCTACGAGCAGTACTTC; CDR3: CASNLGTGSYEQYF
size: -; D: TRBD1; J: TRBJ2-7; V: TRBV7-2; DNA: TGTGCCAGCAGCTTAGAGGACAGGGCCTACGAGCAGTACTTC; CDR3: CASSLEDRAYEQYF
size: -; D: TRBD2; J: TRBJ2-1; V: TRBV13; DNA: TGTGCCAGCAGCCAGCCCGGGACTAGCGACGATGAGCAGTTCTTC; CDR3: CASSQPGTSDDEQFF
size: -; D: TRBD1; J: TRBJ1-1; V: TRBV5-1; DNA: TGCGCCAGCAGCTTGGCCGGACAGGGGCAAAGTGCTTTCTTT; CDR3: CASSLAGQGQSAFF
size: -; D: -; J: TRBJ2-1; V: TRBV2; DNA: TGTGCCAGCCGACCGACTAGTAGCCACAATGAGCAGTTCTTC; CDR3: CASRPTSSHNEQFF
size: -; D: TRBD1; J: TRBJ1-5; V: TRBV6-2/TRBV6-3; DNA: TGTGCCAGCAGTTACCCGGGACAGGGAGAAGGTCAGCCCCAGCATTTT; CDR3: CASSYPGQGEGQPQHF
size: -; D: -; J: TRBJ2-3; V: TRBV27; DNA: TGTGCCAGCAGTTTACACAGCCTCACAGATACGCAGTATTTT; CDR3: CASSLHSLTDTQYF
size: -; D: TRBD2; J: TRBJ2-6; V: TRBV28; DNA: TGTGCCAGCAGTTCCCCCCCGGGGGGCTCTGGGGCCAACGTCCTGACTTTC; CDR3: CASSSPPGGSGANVLTF
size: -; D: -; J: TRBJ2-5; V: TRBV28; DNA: TGTGCCAGCAGTTTAGAGGAGACCCAGTACTTC; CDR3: CASSLEETQYF
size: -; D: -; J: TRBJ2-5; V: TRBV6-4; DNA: TGTGCCAGCAGTGTATCCGGTGGAGAGACCCAGTACTTC; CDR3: CASSVSGGETQYF
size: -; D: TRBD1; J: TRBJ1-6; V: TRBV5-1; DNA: TGCGCCAGCAGCTTGGGGACAGGAACTTATAATTCACCCCTCCACTTT; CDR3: CASSLGTGTYNSPLHF
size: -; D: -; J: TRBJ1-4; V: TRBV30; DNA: TGTGCCTGGGAGGGGGTTGAAAAACTGTTTTTT; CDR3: CAWEGVEKLFF
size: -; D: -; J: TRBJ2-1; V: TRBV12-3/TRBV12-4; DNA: TGTGCCAGCAGTAGACAGGTCAACAATGAGCAGTTCTTC; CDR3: CASSRQVNNEQFF
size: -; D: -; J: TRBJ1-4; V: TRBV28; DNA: TGTGCCAGCGTTCCGCGGCACAAAGAAAAACTGTTTTTT; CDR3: CASVPRHKEKLFF
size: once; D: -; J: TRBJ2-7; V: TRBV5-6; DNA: TGTGCCAGCAGCTCAGGCCCCCCCTACGAGCAGTACTTC; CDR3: CASSSGPPYEQYF
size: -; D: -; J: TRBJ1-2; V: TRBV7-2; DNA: TGTGCCAGCAGCTTCGGGAGGGGCGGCTACACCTTC; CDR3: CASSFGRGGYTF
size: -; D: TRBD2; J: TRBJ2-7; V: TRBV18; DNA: TGTGCCAGCTCACCTCCCAGGTCCGGGGGGAGCCCCTACGAGCAGTACTTC; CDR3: CASSPPRSGGSPYEQYF
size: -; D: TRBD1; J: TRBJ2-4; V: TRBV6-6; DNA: TGTGCCAGCAGCCCCGGACAGGGCAAAAAAAACATTCAGTACTTC; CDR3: CASSPGQGKKNIQYF
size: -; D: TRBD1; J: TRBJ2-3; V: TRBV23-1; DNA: TGCGCCAGCAGTCAATCCCCGGGACAGCAAAACACAGATACGCAGTATTTT; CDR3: CASSQSPGQQNTDTQYF
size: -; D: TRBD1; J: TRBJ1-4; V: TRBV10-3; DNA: TGTGCCATCAGTGAGCGAAGTACGGGGTCGGTACAGGGGCTGTTTTTT; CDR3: CAISERSTGSVQGLFF
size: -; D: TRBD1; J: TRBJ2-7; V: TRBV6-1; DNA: TGTGCCAGCAGTGAAGGGGTAACACAGGGGACCTACGAGCAGTACTTC; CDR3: CASSEGVTQGTYEQYF
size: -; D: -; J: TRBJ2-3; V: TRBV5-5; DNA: TGTGCCAGCAGCTTGGCACAGGCACCTCTTGGCACAGATACGCAGTATTTT; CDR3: CASSLAQAPLGTDTQYF
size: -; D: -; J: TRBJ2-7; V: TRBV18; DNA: TGTGCCAGCTCACCGGACCAGGGATCGACGGAGCAGTACTTC; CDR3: CASSPDQGSTEQYF
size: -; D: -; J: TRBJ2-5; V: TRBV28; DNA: TGTGCCAGCAGATCATTAGAGACCCAGTACTTC; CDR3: CASRSLETQYF
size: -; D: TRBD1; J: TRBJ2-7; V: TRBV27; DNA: TGTGCCAGCAGACCCACCGGGACAGGGTCCTACGAGCAGTACTTC; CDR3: CASRPTGTGSYEQYF
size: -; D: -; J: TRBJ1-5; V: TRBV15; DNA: TGTGCCACCAGCAGAGACAGAACAAATCAGCCCCAGCATTTT; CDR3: CATSRDRTNQPQHF